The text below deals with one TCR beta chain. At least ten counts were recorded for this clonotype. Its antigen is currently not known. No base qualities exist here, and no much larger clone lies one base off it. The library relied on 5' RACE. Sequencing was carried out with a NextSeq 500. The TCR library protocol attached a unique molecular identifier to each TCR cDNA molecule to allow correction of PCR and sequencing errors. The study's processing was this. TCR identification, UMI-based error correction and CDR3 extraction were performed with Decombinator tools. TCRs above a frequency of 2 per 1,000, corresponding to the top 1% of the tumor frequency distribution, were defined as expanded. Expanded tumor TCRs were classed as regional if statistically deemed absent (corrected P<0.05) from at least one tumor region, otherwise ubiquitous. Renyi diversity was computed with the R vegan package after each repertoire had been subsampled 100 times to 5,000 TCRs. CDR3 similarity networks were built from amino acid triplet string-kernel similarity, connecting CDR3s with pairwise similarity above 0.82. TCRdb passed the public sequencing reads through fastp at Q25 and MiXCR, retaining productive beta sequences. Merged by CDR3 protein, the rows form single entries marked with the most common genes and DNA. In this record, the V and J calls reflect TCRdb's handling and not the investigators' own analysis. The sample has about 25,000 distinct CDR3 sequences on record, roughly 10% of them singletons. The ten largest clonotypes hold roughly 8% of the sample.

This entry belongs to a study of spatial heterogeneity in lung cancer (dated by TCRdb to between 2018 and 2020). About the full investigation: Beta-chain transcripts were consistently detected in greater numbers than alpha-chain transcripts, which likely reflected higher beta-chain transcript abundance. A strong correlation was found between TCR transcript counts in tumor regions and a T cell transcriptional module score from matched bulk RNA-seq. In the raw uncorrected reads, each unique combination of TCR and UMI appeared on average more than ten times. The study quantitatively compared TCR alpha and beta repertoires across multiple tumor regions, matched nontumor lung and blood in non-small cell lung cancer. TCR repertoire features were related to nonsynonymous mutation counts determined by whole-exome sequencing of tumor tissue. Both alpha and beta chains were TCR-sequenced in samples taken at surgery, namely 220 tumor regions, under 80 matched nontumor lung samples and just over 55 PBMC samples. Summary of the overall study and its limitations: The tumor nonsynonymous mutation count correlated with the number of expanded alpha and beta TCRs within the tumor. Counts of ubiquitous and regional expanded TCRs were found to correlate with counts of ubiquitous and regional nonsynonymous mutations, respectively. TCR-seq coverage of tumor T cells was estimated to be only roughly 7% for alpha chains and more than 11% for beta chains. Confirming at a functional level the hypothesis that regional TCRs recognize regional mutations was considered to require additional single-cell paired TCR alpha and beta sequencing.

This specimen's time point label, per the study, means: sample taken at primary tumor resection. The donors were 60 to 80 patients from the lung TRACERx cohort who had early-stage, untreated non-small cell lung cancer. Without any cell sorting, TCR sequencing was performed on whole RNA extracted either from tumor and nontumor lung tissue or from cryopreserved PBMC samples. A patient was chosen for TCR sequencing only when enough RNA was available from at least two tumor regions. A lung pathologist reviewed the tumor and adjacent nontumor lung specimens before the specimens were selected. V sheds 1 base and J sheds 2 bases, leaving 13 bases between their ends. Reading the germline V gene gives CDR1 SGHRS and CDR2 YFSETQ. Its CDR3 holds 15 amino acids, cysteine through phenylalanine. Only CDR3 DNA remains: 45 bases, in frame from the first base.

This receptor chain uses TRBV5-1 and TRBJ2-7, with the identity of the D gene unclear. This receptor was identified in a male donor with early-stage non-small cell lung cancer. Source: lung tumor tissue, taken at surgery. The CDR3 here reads CASSLLRGKAYEQYF. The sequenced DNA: TGCGCCAGCAGCTTGTTAAGAGGCAAAGCCTACGAGCAGTACTTC.